Listed below are T cell receptor beta chains from one sample, sequenced in a study of blood T cell repertoires in COVID-19. TCRdb's copy holds only in-frame clones and misses some; the assay was immunoSEQ multiplex PCR. Of 95,000 to 150,000 clones listed, 88% are singletons. Sequenced: peripheral blood. These receptors came from a woman aged 50 to 65 with active or convalescent COVID-19. The conserved cysteine and the conserved F or W are not part of the CDR3 here.

v_call	j_call	cdr3_aa
TRBV5-4	TRBJ2-5	ASSGRSGQETQY
TRBV4-2	TRBJ2-5	ASSQDILAETQY
TRBV28	TRBJ1-2	AIDPDRSLDGYT
TRBV18	TRBJ1-2	ASSLTEGGDGYT
TRBV4-3	TRBJ1-4	ASSQDSLKTGWGGEKLF
TRBV11-2	TRBJ2-3	ASSLATGRADTQY
TRBV4-2	TRBJ2-7	ASSPGASGSKGSYEQY
TRBV19	TRBJ2-7	ASSVRDSYEQY
TRBV6-5	TRBJ1-1	ASSYSMAGEAF
TRBV2	TRBJ2-3	ASSVRTSGTSYTQY
TRBV18	TRBJ2-3	ASSPSDTQY
TRBV28	TRBJ2-7	ASSSTGTGAYEQY
TRBV19	TRBJ1-5	ASSMGGGPQH
TRBV24-1	TRBJ1-5	ATSDGGHHRQH
TRBV14	TRBJ2-3	ASSQANTQY
TRBV9	TRBJ2-1	ASSPGRRGSNDEQF
TRBV7-2	TRBJ1-2	ASSTRTGGYYGYT
TRBV4-1	TRBJ2-2	ASSQDPGRRNAGELF
TRBV3-1/TRBV3-2	TRBJ2-7	ASSQGGQVAYEQY
TRBV11-1	TRBJ1-2	ASSLTGFEGYT
TRBV27	TRBJ2-2	ASSSQRWRAGDGELF
TRBV5-1	TRBJ2-5	ASSFEATGETQY